This T cell receptor beta chain was sequenced in a study of tumor and adjacent non-tumor tissue in lung cancer. This sample's RNA came from whole unsorted tissue. Points on this clonotype: Given the absence of the conserved phenylalanine or tryptophan at the CDR3 end, a read error is likely.

The CDR3 sequence is 13 residues long. The germline CDR1 and CDR2 sequences are SGHRS and YFSETQ. Three rounds of nested PCR, following a modified ARM-PCR protocol, produced the TCRbeta library. A single record per CDR3 protein comes from TCRdb applying MiXCR to the multiplex PCR reads. The sample contains approximately 70,000 distinct CDR3 sequences, less than 80% of which appear only once. The clonotype was recovered from a man aged 55 to 70 with non-small cell lung cancer. This rearrangement joins TRBV5-1 to TRBJ2-3, with no clear D. The sequencing input was lung tumor tissue. The CDR3 region has the DNA TGTGCCAGCAGCTTACGATTCACAGATACGCAGTATTAT. Its protein product is CASSLRFTDTQYY.